The 18 T cell receptor beta chains below all came from one sample that was sequenced in a study. TCRdb keeps only in-frame clones here, not all; method: immunoSEQ multiplex PCR. The table includes 40,000 to 55,000 clones, 85% to 95% detected once. Material for sequencing was PBMCs. The receptor set was obtained from a man aged 40-49 years with rheumatoid arthritis.

This chain joins TRBV18 and TRBJ2-1, with 7 bases aligning to TRBD1. The CDR3 spans 16 residues. V lost 3 bases to trimming and J lost 0 bases; unmatched junction nucleotides: 5. Germline V gene lookup returns CDR1 KGHSH and CDR2 LQKENI. Here the CDR3 reads CASSPPQGYSYNEQFF. As DNA, the CDR3 is TGTGCCAGCTCACCGCCACAGGGGTACTCCTACAATGAGCAGTTCTTC.

This sequence joins TRBV19 and TRBJ1-5; D is perhaps TRBD1 (6 bases). The germline gives CDR1 LNHDA, CDR2 SQIVND (reference sequence). Trimming cost V 2 bases and J 5 bases, with 10 bases left between them. The CDR3 is made up of 14 amino acids. CDR3 nucleotide sequence: TGTGCCAGTAGTATAAAGTCAGGGGATCAGCCCCAGCATTTT. Encoded protein: CASSIKSGDQPQHF.

The chain recombines TRBV15 with TRBJ1-5, with no clear D. This CDR3 has 15 amino acids. V lost 0 bases to trimming and J lost 7 bases, with 13 bases between them. Germline CDR1 LNHNV, CDR2 YYDKDF (reference sequence). In nucleotides, the CDR3 is TGTGCCACCAGCAGAGATGGCGCCAGTTGGCAGCCCCAGCATTTT. As protein: CATSRDGASWQPQHF.

The rearrangement uses TRBV5-6 and TRBJ1-1, with unresolved D. V gave up 4 bases and J gave up 10 bases, with 20 bases separating them. CDR3 length: 14 amino acids. CDR1 SGHDT and CDR2 YYEEEE come from the germline V gene. The CDR3 spells CASSNLPYSGGAFF. As DNA, the CDR3 is TGTGCCAGCAGCAACTTGCCCTATTCTGGTGGAGCTTTCTTT.

V is TRBV2 and J is TRBJ2-7; 7 bases fit TRBD1. Per germline, CDR1 SNHLY and CDR2 FYNNEI. V lost 3 bases to trimming and J lost 3 bases; unmatched junction nucleotides: 5. The CDR3 sequence is 14 residues long. The CDR3 coding sequence is TGTGCCAGCAGTGACCCGGGACAGCTCTACGAGCAGTACTTC. The encoded protein is CASSDPGQLYEQYF.

This clone was detected only a few times. The chain recombines TRBV10-1 with TRBJ1-4; 10 nucleotides line up with TRBD1. Germline CDR1 and CDR2: WNHNN and SYGVQD (reference sequence). This CDR3 spans 17 amino acids. The V segment lost 3 bases and the J segment 8 bases; nucleotides outside the gene matches: 12. CDR3 sequence (DNA): TGCGCCAGCAGTGAAGGGACAGGGGTTATCCTAGTGGAAAAACTGTTTTTT. It yields the protein CASSEGTGVILVEKLFF.

This sequence joins TRBV5-4 and TRBJ2-7, with 7 nucleotides matching TRBD1. Losses at the gene ends were 0 bases for V and 5 bases for J; bases not matched to a gene: 2. In germline, CDR1 is SGHNT, CDR2 YYREEE (reference sequence). This CDR3 is built from 13 residues. This CDR3 is CASSLDRGHEQYF. CDR3 DNA sequence: TGTGCCAGCAGCTTGGACAGGGGCCACGAGCAGTACTTC.

The V call is TRBV27, the J call TRBJ2-1; 8 bases match TRBD2. Per the germline V gene, CDR1 is MNHEY and CDR2 is SMNVEV (reference sequence). The CDR3 runs to 18 residues. V was pared by 2 bases and J by 2 bases, with 11 bases of the junction left unmatched. The CDR3 here is CASSLGFSGTYPYNEQFF. For the CDR3, the DNA is TGTGCCAGCAGTTTAGGTTTTAGCGGGACGTACCCCTACAATGAGCAGTTCTTC.

The V and J genes are TRBV10-2 and TRBJ2-3; D not certain. Trimming removed 0 bases at V and 2 bases at J, with 12 bases between. This CDR3 region has 16 residues. Germline loops: CDR1 WSHSY, CDR2 SAAADI. CDR3 DNA sequence: TGCGCCAGCAGTGAGTCTTACCAGGAGTACACAGATACGCAGTATTTT. Translating it yields CASSESYQEYTDTQYF.

The chain has TRBV4-1 and TRBJ1-1; D not certain. The CDR3 spans 15 residues. Germline CDR1 and CDR2: MGHRA and YSYEKL. The V gene lost 3 bases and the J gene lost 0 bases, with 11 bases spanning the gap. As DNA, the CDR3 is TGCGCCAGCAGCCAGGGAGGACGGGTGAACACTGAAGCTTTCTTT. Translation: CASSQGGRVNTEAFF.

V usage is TRBV2 and J usage is TRBJ2-3; possible D gene TRBD1, 6 bases. CDR1 and CDR2 from the germline V gene are SNHLY and FYNNEI. V gave up 5 bases and J gave up 3 bases, with 15 bases separating them. CDR3 length: 15 residues. The CDR3 nucleotides read TGTGCCAGCAGTTTGGGACACCAGAGGACAGATACGCAGTATTTT. Its translation: CASSLGHQRTDTQYF. The full variable domain, its missing parts supplied by reference TRBV2 and TRBJ2-3, is EPEVTQTPSHQVTQMGQEVILRCVPISNHLYFYWYRQILGQKVEFLVSFYNNEISEKSEIFDDQFSVERPDGSNFTLKIRSTKLEDSAMYFCASSLGHQRTDTQYFGPGTRLTVL.

The chain recombines TRBV27 with TRBJ2-6; perhaps D is TRBD1 or TRBD2 (6 bases each). This CDR3 has 14 residues. V lost 5 bases and J lost 2, with 7 bases in between. Germline CDR1 MNHEY, CDR2 SMNVEV (reference sequence). The CDR3 coding sequence is TGTGCCAGCAGTGGGGGGCCTGGGGCCAACGTCCTGACTTTC. Protein product: CASSGGPGANVLTF. Complete variable domain (other parts from reference TRBV27 and TRBJ2-6): EAQVTQNPRYLITVTGKKLTVTCSQNMNHEYMSWYRQDPGLGLRQIYYSMNVEVTDKGDVPEGYKVSRKEKRNFPLILESPSPNQTSLYFCASSGGPGANVLTFGAGSRLTVL.

This rearrangement joins TRBV6-5 to TRBJ1-2; 9 positions match TRBD1. The CDR3 runs to 15 residues. Trimming cost V 2 bases and J 5 bases; bases outside gene matches: 6. Germline assignment: CDR1 MNHEY and CDR2 SVGAGI. The DNA for the CDR3 is TGTGCCAGCAGTTACGCGGGACAGGGTGGATATGGCTACACCTTC. Translation gives CASSYAGQGGYGYTF.

In this sample, this clone turned up a few times. V usage is TRBV7-9 and J usage is TRBJ1-1, with TRBD1 matching 8 bases. The length of the CDR3 is 14 residues. Germline CDR1 reads SEHNR; CDR2 reads FQNEAQ (reference sequence). J was trimmed by 7 bases and V by 5 bases; bases with no gene match: 9. CDR3 region: CASSVGQGWGEAFF. The DNA for the CDR3 is TGTGCCAGCAGCGTAGGACAGGGATGGGGTGAAGCTTTCTTT. The whole variable domain, remainder taken from reference TRBV7-9 and TRBJ1-1, is DTGVSQNPRHKITKRGQNVTFRCDPISEHNRLYWYRQTLGQGPEFLTYFQNEAQLEKSRLLSDRFSAERPKGSFSTLEIQRTEQGDSAMYLCASSVGQGWGEAFFGQGTRLTVV.

This chain joins TRBV7-9 and TRBJ1-5; D is unclear. The CDR3 covers 16 residues. Germline lookup yields CDR1 SEHNR and CDR2 FQNEAQ (reference sequence). Trimming stripped 1 base from V and 3 bases from J, with 13 bases between. CDR3 region: CASSLGAPRSNQPQHF. The CDR3 DNA reads TGTGCCAGCAGCTTAGGAGCTCCAAGATCCAATCAGCCCCAGCATTTT.

The chain uses TRBV6-5 and TRBJ2-7; no clear D. The CDR3 length is 14 residues. The V end was cut by 6 bases, the J end by 6 bases, with 18 bases between. Per the germline V gene, CDR1 is MNHEY and CDR2 is SVGAGI. CDR3 sequence: CASRTPGRPSEQYF. For the CDR3, the DNA is TGTGCCAGCAGAACCCCTGGTAGGCCCAGCGAGCAGTACTTC.

This rearrangement joins TRBV9 to TRBJ1-2; maybe TRBD1 (5 bases). Trimming removed 4 bases at V and 7 bases at J, with 17 bases between. The CDR3 is 14 amino acids. Germline CDR1 is SGDLS and CDR2 is YYNGEE. The CDR3 is CASSLERGISGYTF. The CDR3 DNA sequence: TGTGCCAGCAGCCTCGAGAGGGGCATCTCTGGCTACACCTTC.

The rearrangement joins TRBV6-8 to TRBJ1-5, with a possible D match to TRBD1 (5 bases). In germline, CDR1 is MNHGY, CDR2 SAAAGT. Trimming cost V 6 bases and J 1 base, with 7 bases left between them. The CDR3 covers 13 residues. The CDR3 region has the DNA TGTGCCAGCAGACGGGGGAGCAATCAGCCCCAGCATTTT. Translated, it gives CASRRGSNQPQHF.